A selection of T cell receptor beta chains follows, all from one sample in a study of blood T cell repertoires in COVID-19. The repertoire was sequenced with immunoSEQ multiplex PCR; TCRdb's copy has only in-frame clones and lacks some. The sample contains about 110,000 clones, roughly nine tenths of which appear only once. Source material: peripheral blood. The origin of the receptors is a human donor in a cohort sampled during active COVID-19. Both conserved end residues are part of each CDR3. D genes are given only for firm matches. Size values are once, few and many counts, or a class for expanded clones, and some rows have none.

>13|TRBJ1-2|few|TRBD1|TRBV2
TGTGCCAGCAGTGAAGGGTGGACAGGGGGCTACACCTTC
CASSEGWTGGYTF
>13|TRBJ2-1|few|-|TRBV20-1
TGCAGTGCTAGTGGAGACACGGACAATGAGCAGTTCTTC
CSASGDTDNEQFF
>16|TRBJ1-2|few|-|TRBV30
TGTGCCTGGAGTACCGCTTGGTTGGGAGCTAACTATGGCTACACCTTC
CAWSTAWLGANYGYTF
>16|TRBJ1-3|-|-|TRBV4-2
TGTGCCAGCAGCCAATTGGGGGGGACCTCTGGAAACACCATATATTTT
CASSQLGGTSGNTIYF
>14|TRBJ1-1|-|TRBD1|TRBV4-1
TGCGCCAGCAGCCCCCTGGGACAGAGGGCTGAAGCTTTCTTT
CASSPLGQRAEAFF
>14|TRBJ2-7|-|-|TRBV5-1
TGCGCCAGCAGCTTGACAGGAACCATCTACGAGCAGTACTTC
CASSLTGTIYEQYF
>14|TRBJ2-6|-|-|TRBV20-1
TGCAGTGCTAGTCGGCCTAGGGGGGCCAACGTCCTGACTTTC
CSASRPRGANVLTF
>11|TRBJ1-2|-|-|TRBV25-1
TGTGCCAGCAGACAACACATTGGCTACACCTTC
CASRQHIGYTF
>12|TRBJ2-1|-|-|TRBV28
TGTGCCAGCAGTTTAAACCTTCAGGGTCCGTTCTTC
CASSLNLQGPFF
>15|TRBJ2-1|-|TRBD2|TRBV6-5
TGTGCCAGCAGCTTAGCGGGGAGCTCCTACAATGAGCAGTTCTTC
CASSLAGSSYNEQFF
>14|TRBJ1-5|-|-|TRBV12-1
TGTGCCAGCCCCCCAGGGGATAGCAATCAGCCCCAGCATTTT
CASPPGDSNQPQHF